This T cell receptor (beta chain) was found in a study of blood T cell repertoires in COVID-19. Overall study: From T cells, B-cell-depleted T cells, or PBMCs came the material, which was cDNA or gDNA.

CDR1 is SGHTA and CDR2 is FQGTGA in the germline V gene. V was shortened by 2 bases and J by 0 bases, with 7 bases between the two germline ends. The CDR3 runs to 15 residues. Generated by immunoSEQ multiplex PCR, the TCRdb table keeps only in-frame clones and is missing some. The table lists 280,000 or so clones, around 88% of them singletons. J is TRBJ2-2 and V is TRBV7-3; D uncertain. The source of this sequence is a woman in her forties who had recovered from COVID-19. Sequencing was carried out using PBMCs or T cells enriched from blood (not recorded which). CDR3 in DNA: TGTGCCAGCAGCTTATCGCGAACGAACACCGGGGAGCTGTTTTTT. Translating gives CASSLSRTNTGELFF. Full variable domain (missing parts from reference TRBV7-3 and TRBJ2-2): GAGVSQTPSNKVTEKGKYVELRCDPISGHTALYWYRQSLGQGPEFLIYFQGTGAADDSGLPNDRFFAVRPEGSVSTLKIQRTERGDSAVYLCASSLSRTNTGELFFGEGSRLTVL.